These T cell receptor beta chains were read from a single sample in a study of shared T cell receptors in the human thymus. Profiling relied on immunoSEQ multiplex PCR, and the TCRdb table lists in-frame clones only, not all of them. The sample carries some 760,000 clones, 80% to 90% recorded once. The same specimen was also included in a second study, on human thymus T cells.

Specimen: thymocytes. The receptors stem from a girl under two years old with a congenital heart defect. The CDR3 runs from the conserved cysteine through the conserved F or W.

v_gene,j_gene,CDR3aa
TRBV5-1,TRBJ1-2,CASSLVVNYGYTF
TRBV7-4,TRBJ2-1,CASSPPFAGVTETLNEQFF
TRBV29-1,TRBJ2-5,CSVNCQETQYF
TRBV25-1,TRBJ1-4,CASSESPRPTNEKLFF
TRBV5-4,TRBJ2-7,CASSLRPGPGRTTAGNEQYF
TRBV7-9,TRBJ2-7,CASSLARRKTDDYEQYF
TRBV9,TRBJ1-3,CASSLSSGNTIYF
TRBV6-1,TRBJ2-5,CATWRGLQETQYF
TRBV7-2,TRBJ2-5,CASSRGLQETQYF
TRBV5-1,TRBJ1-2,CASSAPGTGGFYGYTF
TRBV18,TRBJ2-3,CASSPEGTDTQYF
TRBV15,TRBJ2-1,CATSPDFSYNEQFF
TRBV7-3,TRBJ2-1,CASSPRLWSGEQFF
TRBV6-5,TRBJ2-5,CATGEGGENQETQYF
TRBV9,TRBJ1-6,CASSQPGRGKSPLHF
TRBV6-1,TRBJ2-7,CASSYLGESSYEQYF
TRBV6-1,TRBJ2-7,CASSHIAGFGYEQYF
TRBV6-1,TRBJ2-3,CASRGLGGDTQYF
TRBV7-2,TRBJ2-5,CASSLVPSVETQYF
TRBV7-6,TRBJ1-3,CASSLLGRPISGNTIYF
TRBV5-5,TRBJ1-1,CASSLEVRVAGAGNTEAFF
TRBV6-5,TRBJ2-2,CASKLKRGTGELFF
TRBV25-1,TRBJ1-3,CASSELGGAGNTIYF
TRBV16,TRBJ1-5,CASSPWGKGGNQPQHF
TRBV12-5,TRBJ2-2,CASGLWWQGAPRTNTGELFF
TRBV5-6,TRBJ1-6,CASSTGTGGISPLHF
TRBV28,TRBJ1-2,CASSQLIGDRTNYGYTF
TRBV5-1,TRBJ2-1,CASSSRGGGDEQFF
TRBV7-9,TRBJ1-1,CASSLMLDQLGAEAFF
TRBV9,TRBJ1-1,CASSVQNIPGTGEQNTEAFF
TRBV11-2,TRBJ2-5,CASSLPTGMVKTQYF
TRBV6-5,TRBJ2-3,CASSYYSTDTQYF
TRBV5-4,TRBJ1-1,CASSLVVTEAFF
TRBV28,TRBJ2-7,CASSWYRGPHYEQYF
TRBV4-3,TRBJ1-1,CASSQDQGQQAFF
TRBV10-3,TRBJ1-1,CAIKGTENTEAFF
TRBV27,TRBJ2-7,CASHPRGRGVGEQYF
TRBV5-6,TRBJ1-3,CASSFQRPGHRDSGNTIYF
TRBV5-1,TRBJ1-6,CASSLAGTVNSPLHF
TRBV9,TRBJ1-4,CASSVLQGAKEKLFF
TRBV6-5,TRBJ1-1,CASSYLVGTEAFF
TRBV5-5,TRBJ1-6,CASSLGQELSPLHF
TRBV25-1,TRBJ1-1,CASRRGDRRNTEAFF
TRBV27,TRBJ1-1,CASSLWPGRPLLNTEAFF
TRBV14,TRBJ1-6,CASSQEGRSASPLHF
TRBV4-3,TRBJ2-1,CASSQVCETSGTIAYNEQFF
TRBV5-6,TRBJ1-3,CASSFDPGPTTGNTIYF
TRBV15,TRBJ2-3,CATKAGPQGRGNTDTQYF